These 20 T cell receptor beta chains share one sample of origin, sequenced in a study of blood T cell repertoires in COVID-19. Produced via immunoSEQ multiplex PCR; TCRdb's table is partial and in-frame only. The sample carries about 43,000 clones, approximately 87% recorded once. Sequenced input: peripheral blood. The source is a human donor in a cohort sampled during active COVID-19.

The chain employs TRBV5-1 and TRBJ2-3; TRBD2 aligns across 13 bases. The CDR3 has 16 amino acids. From germline, CDR1 is SGHRS and CDR2 YFSETQ. Trimming at V came to 2 bases and at J to 3 bases, leaving 3 bases not matched to a gene. In DNA, the CDR3 is TGCGCCAGCAGCTTCTGGACTAGCGGGGGAACAGATACGCAGTATTTT. Translation: CASSFWTSGGTDTQYF.

V is TRBV5-6 and J is TRBJ1-2, with 7 nucleotides matching TRBD1. This CDR3 comprises 15 residues. Germline lookup yields CDR1 SGHDT and CDR2 YYEEEE. V trimming: 2 bases; J trimming: 4 bases; junction bases outside the gene matches: 8. The CDR3 DNA sequence: TGTGCCAGCAGCTTCTTGGGCCAGGGGGTCTATGGCTACACCTTC. Translation: CASSFLGQGVYGYTF.

This clone appeared once. The chain couples TRBV10-3 to TRBJ1-2; D ambiguous. Germline V gene data show CDR1 as ENHRY and CDR2 as SYGVKD. The CDR3 is made up of 13 amino acids. V was cut by 5 bases and J by 7 bases, with 14 bases left in between. The CDR3 reads CAISIADSVGYTF. The CDR3 nucleotides read TGTGCCATCAGTATAGCGGATTCGGTTGGCTACACCTTC.

In this sample, this clone turned up a few times. The CDR3 nucleotides are TGTGCCACCAGTGATTTCCGTAGCGGGGGGAGCACAGATACGCAGTATTTT. Translated, it gives CATSDFRSGGSTDTQYF. The chain couples TRBV24-1 to TRBJ2-3, with 10 bases that match TRBD2. CDR3 size: 17 residues. Trimming removed 1 base from V and 0 bases from J; junction bases left unmatched: 3. Germline V CDR1 and CDR2: KGHDR, SFDVKD.

This chain links TRBV5-1 with TRBJ2-7, with 11 bases that match TRBD1. The CDR3 runs 15 residues. Germline V lookup: CDR1 SGHRS, CDR2 YFSETQ. J was trimmed by 5 bases and V by 2 bases; bases with no gene match: 6. The CDR3 nucleotides are TGCGCCAGCAGCTTCGGGACAGGGGGTAAGAACGAGCAGTACTTC. It translates to CASSFGTGGKNEQYF.

V gene TRBV5-1 combines with J gene TRBJ2-7; D not certain. CDR1 SGHRS and CDR2 YFSETQ come from the germline V gene. V was shortened by 3 bases and J by 1 base, with 2 bases between the two germline ends. The CDR3 spans 11 residues. CDR3 nucleotide sequence: TGCGCCAGCAGCTCATCCTACGAGCAGTACTTC. It specifies CASSSSYEQYF.

To note about this clone: A junction end diverges from the germline sequence, so it may reflect a read error. The V call is TRBV30, the J call TRBJ2-3; TRBD2 might be the D (6 bases). This CDR3 is 13 amino acids long. Germline V gives CDR1 GTSNPN, CDR2 SVGIG (reference sequence). The CDR3 is CAWSGGSKDTQYF. The CDR3 DNA sequence: TGTGCCTGGAGCGGGGGTAGCAAAGATACGCAGTATTTT. Variable domain in full (rest from reference TRBV30 and TRBJ2-3): SQTIHQWPATLVQPVGSPLSLECTVEGTSNPNLYWYRQAAGRGLQLLFYSVGIGQISSEVPQNLSASRPQDRQFILSSKKLLLSDSGFYLCAWSGGSKDTQYFGPGTRLTVL.

This clone occurred once. V usage is TRBV7-9 and J usage is TRBJ2-3; 9 bases match TRBD1. The CDR3 length is 12 residues. Germline V gene sequence: CDR1 SEHNR, CDR2 FQNEAQ (reference sequence). The ends lost 11 bases at V and 2 bases at J; junction bases unmatched: 2. The CDR3 region has the DNA TGTGCCGGGACAGGGACCACAGATACGCAGTATTTT. It codes for CAGTGTTDTQYF.

The chain couples TRBV29-1 to TRBJ2-1, with a tentative D call TRBD2 (6 bases). Germline CDR1 is SQVTM and CDR2 is ANQGSEA. V was pared by 0 bases and J by 10 bases, with 19 bases between. CDR3 size: 15 residues. In nucleotides, the CDR3 is TGCAGCGTTGAAGATTCAGCGGGCTCCCTCGGAGAGCAGTTCTTC. Translation: CSVEDSAGSLGEQFF.

This clone was picked up one time. J is TRBJ1-1 and V is TRBV19; 7 positions agree with TRBD1. Trimming cost V 3 bases and J 1 base; bases outside gene matches: 8. This CDR3 is 16 amino acids long. CDR1 is LNHDA and CDR2 is SQIVND in the germline V gene (reference sequence). In DNA, the CDR3 is TGTGCCAGTAGTATCGGTACAGGGGCCACGAACACTGAAGCTTTCTTT. Encoded protein: CASSIGTGATNTEAFF.

The chain uses TRBV15 and TRBJ2-5; TRBD1 matches 7 bases. With V trimmed by 5 bases and J by 5 bases, 8 bases remained unmatched. This CDR3 has 14 amino acids. Germline V gives CDR1 LNHNV, CDR2 YYDKDF (reference sequence). CDR3 amino acids: CATSPRTGAETQYF. CDR3 nucleotides: TGTGCCACCAGCCCCCGGACAGGAGCTGAGACCCAGTACTTC.

This clone was counted only a few times. This sequence joins TRBV14 and TRBJ2-7; tentatively, D is TRBD1 (6 bases). This CDR3 comprises 16 residues. V lost 7 bases to trimming and J lost 0 bases, with 19 bases between them. Germline V lookup: CDR1 SGHDN, CDR2 FVKESK. This chain's CDR3 is CASNRGGANPSYEQYF. DNA of the CDR3: TGTGCCAGCAATCGTGGGGGCGCGAATCCCTCCTACGAGCAGTACTTC.

The chain recombines TRBV4-3 with TRBJ1-4; 10 bases fit TRBD1. Germline CDR1 is LGHNA and CDR2 is YSLEER. CDR3 length equals 17 residues. Unmatched junction bases numbered 7, after V lost 0 bases and J lost 6 bases. The CDR3 sequence: CASSQDLLGTGDEKLFF. CDR3 sequence (DNA): TGCGCCAGCAGCCAAGATCTACTCGGGACAGGGGATGAAAAACTGTTTTTT.

The V and J genes are TRBV27 and TRBJ2-2, with a possible D match to TRBD2 (7 bases). V lost 5 bases, J lost 3 bases, and 13 bases lay in between. The germline V gene encodes CDR1 MNHEY and CDR2 SMNVEV (reference sequence). The CDR3 has 15 residues. Here the CDR3 DNA reads TGTGCCAGCAGTCCCCGGGGGGCGGACACCGGGGAGCTGTTTTTT. Its translation is CASSPRGADTGELFF.

This rearrangement joins TRBV19 to TRBJ1-2, with TRBD1 identical over 7 bases. Trimming removed 5 bases from V and 2 bases from J; junction bases left unmatched: 8. CDR3 length equals 15 residues. The V gene's germline CDR1 is LNHDA and CDR2 SQIVND (reference sequence). Written as DNA, the CDR3 is TGTGCCAGTAGTCCAGGGACAGCCGACAACTATGGCTACACCTTC. Residues: CASSPGTADNYGYTF.

The chain couples TRBV6-1 to TRBJ1-1, with D maybe TRBD1 (6 bases). V lost 0 bases to trimming and J lost 1 base, with 15 bases between them. The CDR3 covers 17 residues. Looked up from germline, CDR1 is MNHNS and CDR2 is SASEGT. The CDR3 coding sequence is TGTGCCAGCAGTGAAGCGGTCGGAGGGGGGGGGAACACTGAAGCTTTCTTT. Its translation is CASSEAVGGGGNTEAFF.

The chain has TRBV12-5 and TRBJ1-2, with no clear D. CDR1 and CDR2 from the germline V gene are LGHNT and FRNRAP. This CDR3 contains 12 residues. V was shortened by 4 bases and J by 1 base, with 4 bases between the two germline ends. CDR3 region: CASGWSNYGYTF. The CDR3 nucleotides read TGTGCTAGTGGTTGGAGTAACTATGGCTACACCTTC.

This clone ranks as medium-sized. The J gene is TRBJ2-2, the V gene TRBV5-1; D is unresolved. The CDR3 extends over 14 amino acids. CDR1 is SGHRS, CDR2 YFSETQ, per germline. Trimming stripped 0 bases from V and 4 bases from J, with 7 bases between. The CDR3: CASSLDQRTGELFF. CDR3 nucleotide sequence: TGCGCCAGCAGCTTGGATCAGCGCACCGGGGAGCTGTTTTTT.

CDR3 protein: CASSTPGQVNYGYTF. The CDR3, as DNA: TGTGCCAGCAGTACGCCGGGACAGGTTAACTATGGCTACACCTTC. J is TRBJ1-2 and V is TRBV6-5, with 8 bases fitting TRBD1. CDR3 length: 15 amino acids. Germline values: CDR1 MNHEY, CDR2 SVGAGI. V was clipped by 5 bases and J by 1 base; unmatched bases: 6.

This rearrangement joins TRBV5-6 to TRBJ2-7; TRBD1 matches 9 bases. Germline CDR1 and CDR2: SGHDT and YYEEEE. The trim removed 3 bases at V and 2 bases at J, leaving 6 bases unmatched. The CDR3 covers 15 residues. The CDR3 protein is CASSSRRDRAYEQYF. Written as DNA, the CDR3 is TGTGCCAGCAGCTCAAGACGGGACAGGGCCTACGAGCAGTACTTC.